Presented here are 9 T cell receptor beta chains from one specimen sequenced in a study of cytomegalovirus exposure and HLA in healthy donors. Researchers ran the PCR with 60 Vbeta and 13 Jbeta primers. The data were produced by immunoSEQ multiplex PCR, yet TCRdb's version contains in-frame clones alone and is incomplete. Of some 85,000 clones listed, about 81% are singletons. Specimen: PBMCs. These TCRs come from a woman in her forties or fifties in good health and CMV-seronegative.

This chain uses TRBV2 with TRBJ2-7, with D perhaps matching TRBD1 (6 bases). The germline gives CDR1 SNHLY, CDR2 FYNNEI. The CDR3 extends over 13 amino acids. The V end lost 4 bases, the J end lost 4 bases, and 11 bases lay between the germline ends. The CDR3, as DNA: TGTGCCAGCAGTGGGACAGTCAATTACGAGCAGTACGTC. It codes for CASSGTVNYEQYV.

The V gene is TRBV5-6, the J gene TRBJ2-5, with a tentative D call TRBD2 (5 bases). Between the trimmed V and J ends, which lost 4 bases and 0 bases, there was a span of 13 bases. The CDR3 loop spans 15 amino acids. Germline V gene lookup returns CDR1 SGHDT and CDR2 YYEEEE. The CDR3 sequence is CASSETQDYQETQYF. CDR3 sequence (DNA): TGTGCCAGCAGCGAAACTCAGGACTACCAAGAGACCCAGTACTTC.

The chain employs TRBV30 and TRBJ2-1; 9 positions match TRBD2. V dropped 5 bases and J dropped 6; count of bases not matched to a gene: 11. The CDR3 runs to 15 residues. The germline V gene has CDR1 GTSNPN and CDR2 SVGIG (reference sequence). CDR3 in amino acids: CAWGPRGGASNEQFF. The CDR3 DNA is TGTGCCTGGGGACCGCGCGGGGGGGCCAGCAATGAGCAGTTCTTC.

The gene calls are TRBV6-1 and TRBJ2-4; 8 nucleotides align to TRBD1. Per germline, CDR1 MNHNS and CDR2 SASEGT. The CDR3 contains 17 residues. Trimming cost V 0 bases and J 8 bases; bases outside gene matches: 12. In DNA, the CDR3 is TGTGCCAGCAGTGAAGCCGACGGTTCACAGGGGGAGGACATTCAGTACTTC. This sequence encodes CASSEADGSQGEDIQYF.

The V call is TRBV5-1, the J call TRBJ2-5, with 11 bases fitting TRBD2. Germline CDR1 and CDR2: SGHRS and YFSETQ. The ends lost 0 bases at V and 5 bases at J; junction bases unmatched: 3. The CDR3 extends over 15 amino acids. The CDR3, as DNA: TGCGCCAGCAGCTTGGGTAGCGGGAGGGAGGAGACCCAGTACTTC. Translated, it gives CASSLGSGREETQYF.

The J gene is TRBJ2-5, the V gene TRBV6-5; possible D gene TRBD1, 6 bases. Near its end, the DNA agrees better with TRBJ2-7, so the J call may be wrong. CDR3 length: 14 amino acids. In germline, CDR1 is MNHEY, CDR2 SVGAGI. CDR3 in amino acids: CASSYSGAGYEQYF. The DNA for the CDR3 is TGTGCCAGCAGTTACTCGGGGGCAGGCTACGAGCAGTACTTC.

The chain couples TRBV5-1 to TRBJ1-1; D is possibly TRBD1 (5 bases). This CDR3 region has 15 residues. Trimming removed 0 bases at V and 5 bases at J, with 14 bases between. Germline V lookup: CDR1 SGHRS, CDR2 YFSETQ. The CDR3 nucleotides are TGCGCCAGCAGCTTGGTGGTAGGGGCTGGGACTGAAGCTTTCTTT. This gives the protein CASSLVVGAGTEAFF.

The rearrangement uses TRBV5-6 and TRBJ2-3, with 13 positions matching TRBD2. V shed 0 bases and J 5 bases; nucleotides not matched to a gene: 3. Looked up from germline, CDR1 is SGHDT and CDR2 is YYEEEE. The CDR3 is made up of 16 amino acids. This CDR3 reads CASSLELAGGIDTQYF. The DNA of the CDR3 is TGTGCCAGCAGCTTGGAACTAGCGGGAGGGATAGATACGCAGTATTTT.

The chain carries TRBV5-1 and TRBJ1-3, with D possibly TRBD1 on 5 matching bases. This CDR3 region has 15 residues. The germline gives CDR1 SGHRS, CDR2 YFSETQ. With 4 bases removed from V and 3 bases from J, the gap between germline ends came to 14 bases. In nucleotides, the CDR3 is TGCGCCAGCAGCATACGTCAGGGAGGTGGAAACACCATATATTTT. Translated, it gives CASSIRQGGGNTIYF. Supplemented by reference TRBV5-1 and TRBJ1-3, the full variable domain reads KAGVTQTPRYLIKTRGQQVTLSCSPISGHRSVSWYQQTPGQGLQFLFEYFSETQRNKGNFPGRFSGRQFSNSRSEMNVSTLELGDSALYLCASSIRQGGGNTIYFGEGSWLTVV.